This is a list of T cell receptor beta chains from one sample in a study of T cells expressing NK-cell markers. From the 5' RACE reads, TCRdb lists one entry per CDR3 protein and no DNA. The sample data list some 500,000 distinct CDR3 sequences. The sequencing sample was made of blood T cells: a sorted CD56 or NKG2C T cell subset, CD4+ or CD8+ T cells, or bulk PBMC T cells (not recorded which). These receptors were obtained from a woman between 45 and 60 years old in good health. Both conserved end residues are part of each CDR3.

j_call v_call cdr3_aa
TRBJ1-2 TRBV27 CASSSPGPYGYTF
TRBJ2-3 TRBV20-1 CSAQPLGSDTQYF
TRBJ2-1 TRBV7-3 CASSLPSGRSNEQFF
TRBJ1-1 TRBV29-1 CSVAPGTGGTEAFF
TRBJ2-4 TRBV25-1 CASTSDRGNIQYF
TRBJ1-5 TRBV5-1 CASSLDGLDQPQHF
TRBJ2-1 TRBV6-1 CASTPLAVYEQFF
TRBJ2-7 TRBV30 CAWILAGGYEQYF
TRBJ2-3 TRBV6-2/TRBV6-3 CASSYPKTGQGSDTQYF
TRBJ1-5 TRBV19 CASSILGAGNQPQHF
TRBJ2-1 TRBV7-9 CASSVTSPGDEQFF
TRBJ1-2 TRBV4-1 CASSPTEFYGYTF
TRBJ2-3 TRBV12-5 CASVFSGRSTQYF
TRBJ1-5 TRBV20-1 CSAAGGSISNQPQHF
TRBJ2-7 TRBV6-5 CATQRGNPYEQYF
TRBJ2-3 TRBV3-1 CASSQRGVSSGDTQYF
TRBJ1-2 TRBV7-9 CASGQGYGYTF
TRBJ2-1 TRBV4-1 CASSQDREAGRNNEQFF
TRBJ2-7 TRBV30 CAWRDRYEQYF
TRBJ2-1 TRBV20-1 CSARLLVTSGFYNEQFF
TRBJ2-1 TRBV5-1 CASRRGDQNNEQFF
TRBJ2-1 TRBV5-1 CASSPLAGVNEQFF
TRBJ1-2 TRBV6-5 CASSYNRGDGYTF
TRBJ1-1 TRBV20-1 CSASRVGTEAFF
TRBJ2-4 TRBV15 CATSRDGGGMVSIQYF
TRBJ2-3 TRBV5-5 CASSLVGRGTDTQYF
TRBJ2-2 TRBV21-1 CASSKPSQDRGGGELFF
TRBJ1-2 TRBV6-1 CASRIQGIDYGYTF
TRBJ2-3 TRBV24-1 CATSDPLAGAGTDTQYF
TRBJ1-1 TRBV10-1 CASSGPDRGYAFF
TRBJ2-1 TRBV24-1 CATSVSGRANEQFF
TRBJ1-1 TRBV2 CASTFDGGALSEAFF
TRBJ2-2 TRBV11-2 CASSLTSGRKAGELFF
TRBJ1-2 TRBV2 CASSVYAASYGYTF
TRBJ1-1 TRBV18 CASSPVQVTEAFF
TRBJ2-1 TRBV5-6 CASSLATASWEGLNEQFF
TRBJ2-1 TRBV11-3 CASTLGGSWAGPGNEQFF
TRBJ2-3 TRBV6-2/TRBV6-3 CASTNLAGETDTQYF
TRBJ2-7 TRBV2 CASSEVVGRGVYEQYF
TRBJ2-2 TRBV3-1 CASSQETLAGHTGELFF
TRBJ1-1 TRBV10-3 CATERTGNTEAFF
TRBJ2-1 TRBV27 CASSVSGTSGRLSYNEQFF
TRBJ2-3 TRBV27 CASSLSGWGLAGYTDTQYF
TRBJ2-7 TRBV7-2 CASRSWGASGSSYEQYF
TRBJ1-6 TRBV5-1 CASSLERGADFSPLHF